This note documents a single T cell receptor (beta chain) sequence. The clone's antigen remains unknown. No much larger clonotype is one base removed from it; base qualities were not supplied. The immunoSEQ Assay, a bias-controlled multiplex PCR, was used to amplify TCRbeta CDR3 regions from genomic DNA. As for how the authors treated the data: Nucleated cell counts per sample were estimated from amplification of reference gene primers within the assay. To quantify the absolute abundance of each unique TCRbeta CDR3 rearrangement, sequence reads were collapsed and filtered. Productive Simpson clonality was computed per sample as the square root of Simpson's diversity index over productive rearrangements. Drawn from immuneACCESS, this table holds only the in-frame rearrangements with V and J called that TCRdb kept. Clones are partly lost; checked studies trace under half to an unresolved V gene and leave the rest unexplained. V, J and clone size are taken as reported in that table, and D and trimming were inferred from the DNA itself. Here the sample has 95,000 to 110,000 clones; approximately 81% occur a single time. About 4% of the sample belongs to the ten largest clones.

These data are taken from a study of blood T cell repertoires in COVID-19 (TCRdb year 2020). Context from the whole study: Samples covering the acute and convalescent phases of COVID-19 were provided by collaborators in the United States, Italy and Spain. A freely available public database, intended as a resource for researchers studying the immune response to SARS-CoV-2, is where the repertoires were released. The prospective study material was composed of cDNA or gDNA derived from T cells, B-cell-depleted T cells, or PBMCs. Samples came from the ongoing ImmuneRACE study (first 160 participants) plus 1,254 subjects from 6 global collaborators. HLA class I and class II types, where available, came from metadata supplied by the sample provider rather than from assay-based typing. Subjects who had been exposed to COVID-19, were actively infected with it, or had recovered from it provided the deeply sampled blood TCRbeta repertoires that made up the dataset. Sample metadata almost always included a de-identified subject ID, COVID-19 status, age in years and sex.

Whole blood was collected in K2EDTA tubes by collaborating institutions according to the institutions' own protocols. For TCRbeta analysis, collaborators shipped samples in one of three forms: frozen whole blood, isolated PBMCs, or DNA extracted from either of those sample types. Broader findings and caveats from the paper: The quantity of clinical and demographic metadata differed by source and by participant and was supplied without curation.

The germline V gene (reference sequence) provides CDR1 MNHEY and CDR2 SMNVEV. V drops 5 bases and J drops 6 bases, leaving 10 bases in between. The CDR3 measures 12 amino acids from cysteine to phenylalanine. Only the CDR3 portion is preserved as DNA: 36 bases, with reading frame beginning at the first base. Sample: peripheral blood. The sequence came from a human donor in a cohort sampled during active COVID-19. Recombination joined TRBV27 with TRBJ1-2; the D gene is perhaps TRBD1, on 5 matching bases. The CDR3 is CASSIGGNGYTF. At the DNA level, the sequence is TGTGCCAGCAGTATCGGGGGAAATGGCTACACCTTC.